A single sample gave rise to the 13 T cell receptor beta chains below, sequenced in a study of blood T cells in healthy people across ages. A J-beta primer mix and a sample-barcoded 5' primer were used in a second PCR of roughly 6 to 11 cycles. TCRdb re-derived calls from the 5' RACE reads in MiXCR, one entry per CDR3 protein. The sample holds approximately 940,000 distinct CDR3 sequences, roughly 48% seen once. The specimen sequenced was blood. These receptors were collected from a man aged 25 to 40 in good health.

CDR3 DNA: TGTGCCAGCACCGGAATAGACTACGAGCAGTACTTC. Protein sequence: CASTGIDYEQYF. V is TRBV2 and J is TRBJ2-5, with unresolved D. The J call is in doubt because the DNA end fits TRBJ2-7 better. This CDR3 comprises 12 residues. Germline lookup yields CDR1 SNHLY and CDR2 FYNNEI.

The chain recombines TRBV4-1 with TRBJ2-7; no definite D call. V lost 1 base to trimming and J lost 7 bases, with 11 bases between them. CDR1 and CDR2 (germline): MGHRA, YSYEKL. The CDR3 covers 13 residues. The CDR3 reads CASSQGLYNEQYF. For the CDR3, the DNA is TGCGCCAGCAGCCAAGGACTGTACAATGAGCAGTACTTC.

The gene calls are TRBV6-2 or TRBV6-3 and TRBJ1-5; D possibly corresponds to TRBD1 (5 bases). Trimming took off 4 bases at V and 7 bases at J, with 14 bases between the two ends. CDR1 and CDR2 (germline): MNHEY, SVGEGT. The CDR3 is made up of 14 amino acids. CDR3 sequence: CASSWGSVGQPQHF. CDR3 sequence (DNA): TGTGCCAGCAGTTGGGGGAGCGTGGGCCAGCCCCAGCATTTT.

The chain couples TRBV5-1 to TRBJ2-1, with 11 bases aligning to TRBD1. Germline lookup yields CDR1 SGHRS and CDR2 YFSETQ. CDR3 length: 16 amino acids. V shed 3 bases and J 9 bases; nucleotides not matched to a gene: 11. The CDR3, as DNA: TGCGCCAGCAGCTACCCCGGACAGGGGGCAGGAAGTGAGCAGTTCTTC. Translated, it gives CASSYPGQGAGSEQFF.

The chain employs TRBV2 and TRBJ1-1; TRBD1 aligns across 7 bases. Germline V lookup: CDR1 SNHLY, CDR2 FYNNEI. The CDR3 loop spans 15 amino acids. After removal of 6 bases from V and 8 bases from J, the junction contained 15 bases not matched to a gene. The CDR3 region has the DNA TGTGCCAGCAGAGAACTAATGACAGGGCCTCAGGAAGCTTTCTTT. Amino acid sequence: CASRELMTGPQEAFF.

This clonotype has a count of ten or more. This rearrangement joins TRBV5-5 to TRBJ2-7; D is unclear. Germline V gene data show CDR1 as SGHKS and CDR2 as YYEKEE (reference sequence). This CDR3 spans 13 amino acids. V lost 2 bases and J lost 3, with 9 bases in between. The CDR3 DNA reads as TGTGCCAGCAGCTTAGTAACGGACTACGAGCAGTACTTC. Translation gives CASSLVTDYEQYF.

The chain combines TRBV5-1 with TRBJ1-4; D is undetermined. V lost 0 bases, J lost 8 bases, and 11 bases lay in between. This CDR3 contains 14 residues. CDR1 and CDR2 from the germline V gene are SGHRS and YFSETQ. The CDR3 loop is CASSLAGDSEKLFF. The CDR3 coding sequence is TGCGCCAGCAGCTTGGCTGGGGATTCGGAAAAACTGTTTTTT.

The chain recombines TRBV2 with TRBJ2-6; D not resolved. Trimming cost V 5 bases and J 0 bases, with 11 bases left between them. Germline assignment: CDR1 SNHLY and CDR2 FYNNEI. The CDR3 totals 16 residues. The CDR3 bases are TGTGCCAGCAGTATCTCCAGGAGCTCTGGGGCCAACGTCCTGACTTTC. Encoded protein: CASSISRSSGANVLTF.

The chain has TRBV7-8 and TRBJ2-3; 10 nucleotides match TRBD1. J was trimmed by 4 bases and V by 2 bases; bases with no gene match: 6. This CDR3 comprises 16 residues. CDR1 and CDR2 from the germline V gene are SGHVS and FQNEAQ. Here the CDR3 reads CASSLRTGGGADTQYF. DNA of the CDR3: TGTGCCAGCAGCTTAAGGACAGGGGGAGGCGCAGATACGCAGTATTTT.

J is TRBJ2-5 and V is TRBV5-1; no reliable D call. Germline assignment: CDR1 SGHRS and CDR2 YFSETQ. The ends were cut back, 6 bases at V and 13 bases at J, with 16 bases in the middle. The CDR3 runs to 11 residues. The chain's CDR3 is CASKSLNERYF. CDR3 DNA: TGCGCCAGCAAGTCTCTAAATGAGCGGTACTTC.

The chain combines TRBV29-1 with TRBJ2-3; 14 bases match TRBD2. The CDR3 runs 13 residues. J gave up 5 bases and V 6 bases, and 1 base lay outside the gene matches. The germline V gene encodes CDR1 SQVTM and CDR2 ANQGSEA. CDR3 nucleotide sequence: TGCAGCGTGGGACTAGCGGGAGTAGATACGCAGTATTTT. Translating it yields CSVGLAGVDTQYF.

This clonotype showed up just a few times. The chain is built from TRBV6-5 and TRBJ2-7; TRBD2 matches 13 bases. Germline V CDR1 and CDR2: MNHEY, SVGAGI. This CDR3 has 15 residues. Trimming took 5 bases from V and 5 from J; bases not matched to a gene: 6. CDR3 DNA sequence: TGTGCCAGCAGTACAGGGACTAGCGGGGTCAACGAGCAGTACTTC. The encoded protein is CASSTGTSGVNEQYF.

Turning to this clonotype: A much larger clone differs by one base, so this may be a read error. J is TRBJ1-6 and V is TRBV4-3, with 8 nucleotides matching TRBD1. V was pared by 6 bases and J by 11 bases, with 12 bases of the junction left unmatched. Germline-derived CDR1 and CDR2 are LGHNA and YSLEER. The CDR3 runs 15 residues. CDR3 loop: CASRLTGAWDAPLHF. CDR3 DNA: TGCGCCAGCAGACTGACAGGGGCTTGGGATGCACCCCTCCACTTT.